One sample yielded the 17 T cell receptor beta chains listed below, sequenced in a study of blood T cell repertoires in COVID-19. Generated by immunoSEQ multiplex PCR, the TCRdb table keeps only in-frame clones and is missing some. Of about 140,000 clones listed, about four fifths are singletons. Sequencing was done on a sample of peripheral blood. These receptors all come from a man aged 30 to 39 with COVID-19, enrolled during active disease.

The chain is built from TRBV2 and TRBJ2-1; D remains unclear. Deletions cut 4 bases from V and 2 bases from J, with 12 bases between. CDR3 length: 15 residues. Germline V lookup: CDR1 SNHLY, CDR2 FYNNEI. This chain's CDR3 is CASSGFGSAYNEQFF. The CDR3 DNA follows: TGTGCCAGCAGTGGGTTTGGCTCCGCCTACAATGAGCAGTTCTTC.

J is TRBJ1-2 and V is TRBV2; 7 nucleotides line up with TRBD1. V dropped 9 bases and J dropped 4; count of bases not matched to a gene: 8. Germline lookup yields CDR1 SNHLY and CDR2 FYNNEI. The CDR3 is made up of 13 amino acids. The CDR3 here is CASQGESLYGYTF. The DNA for the CDR3 is TGTGCCAGTCAGGGGGAGTCCCTCTATGGCTACACCTTC.

A single count supports this clone. The chain uses TRBV11-2 and TRBJ2-3; TRBD2 aligns across 8 bases. Germline V gives CDR1 SGHAT, CDR2 FQNNGV. The CDR3 is 14 residues long. V lost 6 bases, J lost 2 bases, and 4 bases stayed unmatched. The CDR3 region is CASRFSGTTDTQYF. For the CDR3, the DNA is TGTGCCAGCAGATTTAGCGGGACCACAGATACGCAGTATTTT.

This chain joins TRBV2 and TRBJ1-1, with 8 bases fitting TRBD1. Germline trimming cut 7 bases from V and 4 bases from J; bases unmatched to any gene: 14. Per the germline V gene, CDR1 is SNHLY and CDR2 is FYNNEI. This CDR3 region has 16 residues. The DNA for the CDR3 is TGTGCCAGCACCCTTGGACAGGGCTGGAGCGGCACTGAAGCTTTCTTT. Its protein product is CASTLGQGWSGTEAFF. Full variable domain (outside the CDR3, taken from reference TRBV2 and TRBJ1-1): EPEVTQTPSHQVTQMGQEVILRCVPISNHLYFYWYRQILGQKVEFLVSFYNNEISEKSEIFDDQFSVERPDGSNFTLKIRSTKLEDSAMYFCASTLGQGWSGTEAFFGQGTRLTVV.

The rearrangement uses TRBV20-1 and TRBJ2-7; 9 bases map to TRBD1. The CDR3 runs 14 residues. Germline assignment: CDR1 DFQATT and CDR2 SNEGSKA (reference sequence). J lost 3 bases, V lost 3 bases, and 6 bases had no gene match. The CDR3 DNA follows: TGCAGTGCTAGTTCATGGACAGGGGACTACGAGCAGTACTTC. Protein: CSASSWTGDYEQYF.

This clone was found once. This sequence joins TRBV28 and TRBJ2-7; TRBD2 aligns across 8 bases. Losses at the gene ends were 5 bases for V and 3 bases for J; bases not matched to a gene: 6. Germline-derived CDR1 and CDR2 are MDHEN and SYDVKM. This CDR3 comprises 14 residues. The CDR3 nucleotides are TGTGCCAGCAGTCGCCCAGCGGGAGACTACGAGCAGTACTTC. Translating it yields CASSRPAGDYEQYF.

The genes are TRBV19 and TRBJ1-2, with 7 bases lining up with TRBD1. The V gene end was trimmed by 8 bases and the J gene end by 4 bases; junction bases not matched to a gene: 10. The CDR3 runs to 14 residues. Germline V CDR1 and CDR2: LNHDA, SQIVND (reference sequence). CDR3 in amino acids: CASSGGGQTYGYTF. DNA of the CDR3: TGTGCCAGTTCCGGGGGGGGACAGACCTATGGCTACACCTTC.

This clone has just a few counts. CDR3 loop: CASSAGNEKLFF. The CDR3, as DNA: TGTGCCAGCAGCGCGGGAAATGAAAAACTGTTTTTT. This chain connects TRBV9 to TRBJ1-4; unclear D gene. Trimming left V 3 bases short and J 5 bases short, with 5 bases between. This CDR3 contains 12 residues. Germline loops: CDR1 SGDLS, CDR2 YYNGEE.

The rearrangement joins TRBV11-2 to TRBJ1-6, with D perhaps matching TRBD1 (5 bases). Germline V CDR1 and CDR2: SGHAT, FQNNGV. The CDR3 is 16 residues long. Trimming removed 5 bases at V and 8 bases at J, with 19 bases between. In DNA, the CDR3 is TGTGCCAGCAGCCCCATAGATCGGGGGGGGGATTCACCCCTCCACTTT. This sequence encodes CASSPIDRGGDSPLHF.

V is TRBV11-2 and J is TRBJ1-1; D gene uncertain. Trimming removed 7 bases at V and 5 bases at J, with 11 bases between. The V gene's germline CDR1 is SGHAT and CDR2 FQNNGV. This CDR3 comprises 12 residues. CDR3 amino acids: CASTLTGTEAFF. CDR3 sequence (DNA): TGTGCCAGCACCCTGACGGGAACTGAAGCTTTCTTT.

The CDR3 nucleotides read TGTGCCACCAGCACGGGAAGGTATAGCAATCAGCCCCAGCATTTT. This codes for CATSTGRYSNQPQHF. This rearrangement joins TRBV15 to TRBJ1-5; unclear D gene. Germline V CDR1 and CDR2: LNHNV, YYDKDF (reference sequence). The CDR3 runs 15 residues. Deletions cut 4 bases from V and 0 bases from J, with 10 bases between.

There are a few counts of this clone. The V and J genes are TRBV4-1 and TRBJ1-5, with 7 bases identical to TRBD1. This CDR3 contains 14 residues. V was pared by 3 bases and J by 6 bases, with 5 bases of the junction left unmatched. Germline V gene sequence: CDR1 MGHRA, CDR2 YSYEKL. The DNA of the CDR3 is TGCGCCAGCAGCCAGGACAGGACCGCTCAGCCCCAGCATTTT. It codes for CASSQDRTAQPQHF.

The rearrangement links TRBV7-9 to TRBJ2-6, with 8 positions matching TRBD1. This CDR3 is 18 amino acids long. J lost 3 bases, V lost 1 base, and 8 bases had no gene match. The V gene's germline CDR1 is SEHNR and CDR2 FQNEAQ (reference sequence). This chain's CDR3 is CASSLGTGGNYGANVLTF. In DNA form, the CDR3 reads TGTGCCAGCAGCTTAGGTACAGGGGGAAATTATGGGGCCAACGTCCTGACTTTC.

The genes are TRBV5-1 and TRBJ2-1; D remains ambiguous. The CDR3 has 13 amino acids. Trimming left V 0 bases short and J 7 bases short, with 8 bases between. In germline, CDR1 is SGHRS, CDR2 YFSETQ. The CDR3 sequence: CASSLALENEQFF. DNA of the CDR3: TGCGCCAGCAGCTTGGCTCTCGAGAATGAGCAGTTCTTC.

This sequence joins TRBV4-3 and TRBJ1-5, with 10 bases matching TRBD1. The CDR3 runs to 16 residues. Germline CDR1 reads LGHNA; CDR2 reads YSLEER. V shed 0 bases, J shed 7 bases, and the junction held 6 bases outside the gene matches. CDR3 loop: CASSQDVGTGDQPQHF. The CDR3 coding sequence is TGCGCCAGCAGCCAAGATGTTGGGACAGGGGACCAGCCCCAGCATTTT.

The rearrangement joins TRBV9 to TRBJ2-1; D may be TRBD2 (6 bases). Germline values: CDR1 SGDLS, CDR2 YYNGEE. The V gene lost 0 bases and the J gene lost 2 bases, with 12 bases spanning the gap. The CDR3 has 16 amino acids. Here the CDR3 reads CASSVAGRGAYNEQFF. The CDR3 region has the DNA TGTGCCAGCAGCGTAGCTGGGCGCGGGGCCTACAATGAGCAGTTCTTC.

The chain links TRBV5-5 to TRBJ2-2, with 11 bases identical to TRBD2. V lost 4 bases to trimming and J lost 3 bases; unmatched junction nucleotides: 5. The CDR3 runs 16 residues. Germline V gene lookup returns CDR1 SGHKS and CDR2 YYEKEE (reference sequence). CDR3 sequence (DNA): TGTGCCAGCAGCATTCGGACTAGCGGGTACACCGGGGAGCTGTTTTTT. It yields the protein CASSIRTSGYTGELFF.